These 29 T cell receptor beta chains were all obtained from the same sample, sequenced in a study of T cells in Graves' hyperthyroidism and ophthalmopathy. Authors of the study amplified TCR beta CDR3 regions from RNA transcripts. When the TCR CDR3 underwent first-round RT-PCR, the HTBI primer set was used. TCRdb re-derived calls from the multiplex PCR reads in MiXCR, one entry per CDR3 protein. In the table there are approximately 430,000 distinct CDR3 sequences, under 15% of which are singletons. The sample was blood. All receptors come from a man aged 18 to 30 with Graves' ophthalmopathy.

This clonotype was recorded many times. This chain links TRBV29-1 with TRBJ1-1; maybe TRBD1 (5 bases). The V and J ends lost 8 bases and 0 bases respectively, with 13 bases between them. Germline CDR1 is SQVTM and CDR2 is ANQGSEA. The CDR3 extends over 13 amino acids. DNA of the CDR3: TGCAGCTCCCGGACATCTTTGAACACTGAAGCTTTCTTT. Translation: CSSRTSLNTEAFF.

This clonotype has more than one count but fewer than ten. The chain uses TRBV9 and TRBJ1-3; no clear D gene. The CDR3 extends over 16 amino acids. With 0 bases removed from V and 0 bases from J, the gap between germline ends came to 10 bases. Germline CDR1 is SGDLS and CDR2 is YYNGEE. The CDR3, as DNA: TGTGCCAGCAGCGTAGCAACGGAAAGCTCTGGAAACACCATATATTTT. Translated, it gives CASSVATESSGNTIYF.

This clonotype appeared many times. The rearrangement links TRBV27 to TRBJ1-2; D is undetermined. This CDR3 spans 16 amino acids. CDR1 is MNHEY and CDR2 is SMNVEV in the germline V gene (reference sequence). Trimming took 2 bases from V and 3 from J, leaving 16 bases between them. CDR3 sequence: CASSLSSGNLYYGYTF. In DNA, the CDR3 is TGTGCCAGCAGTTTAAGTAGCGGAAACCTATACTATGGCTACACCTTC.

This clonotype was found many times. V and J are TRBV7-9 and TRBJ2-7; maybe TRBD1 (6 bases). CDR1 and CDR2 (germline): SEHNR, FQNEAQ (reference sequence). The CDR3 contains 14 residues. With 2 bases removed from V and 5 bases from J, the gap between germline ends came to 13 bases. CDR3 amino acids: CASSLWDIGDEQYF. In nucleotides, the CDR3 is TGTGCCAGCAGCTTATGGGACATAGGCGACGAGCAGTACTTC.

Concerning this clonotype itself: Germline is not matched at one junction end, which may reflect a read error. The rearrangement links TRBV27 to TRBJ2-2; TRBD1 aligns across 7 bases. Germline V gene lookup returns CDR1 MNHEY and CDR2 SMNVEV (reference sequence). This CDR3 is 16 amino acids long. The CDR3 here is CASSSPGQRNIGELFF. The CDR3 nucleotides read TGTGCCAGCAGTTCCCCGGGACAGCGAAACATCGGGGAGCTGTTTTTT.

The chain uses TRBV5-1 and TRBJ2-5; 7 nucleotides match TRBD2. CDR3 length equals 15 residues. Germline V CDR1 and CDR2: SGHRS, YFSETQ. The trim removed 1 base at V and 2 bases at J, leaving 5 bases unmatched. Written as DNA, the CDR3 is TGCGCCAGCAGCTTGTTAGCTAGCGGACAAGAGACCCAGTACTTC. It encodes CASSLLASGQETQYF.

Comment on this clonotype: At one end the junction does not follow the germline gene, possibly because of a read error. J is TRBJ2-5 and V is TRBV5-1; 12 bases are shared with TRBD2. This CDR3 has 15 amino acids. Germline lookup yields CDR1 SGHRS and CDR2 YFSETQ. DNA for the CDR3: TGTGCCAGCAGCAATCGACTAGCGGGAGAAGAGACCCAGTACTTC. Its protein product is CASSNRLAGEETQYF.

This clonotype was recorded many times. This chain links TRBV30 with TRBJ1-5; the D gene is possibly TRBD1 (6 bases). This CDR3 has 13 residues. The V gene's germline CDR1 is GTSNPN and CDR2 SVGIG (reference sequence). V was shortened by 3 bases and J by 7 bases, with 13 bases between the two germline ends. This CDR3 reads CAWSGGREQPQHF. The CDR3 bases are TGTGCCTGGAGCGGGGGGCGCGAACAGCCCCAGCATTTT.

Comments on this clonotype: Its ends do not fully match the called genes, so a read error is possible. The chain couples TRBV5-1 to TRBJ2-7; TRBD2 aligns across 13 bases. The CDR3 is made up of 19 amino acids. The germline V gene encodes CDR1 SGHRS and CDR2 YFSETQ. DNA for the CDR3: TGCGCCAGCAGCTTGATAGGACTAGCGGGAGCAGGAGCGGCCTACGGGCAGTACTTC. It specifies CASSLIGLAGAGAAYGQYF.

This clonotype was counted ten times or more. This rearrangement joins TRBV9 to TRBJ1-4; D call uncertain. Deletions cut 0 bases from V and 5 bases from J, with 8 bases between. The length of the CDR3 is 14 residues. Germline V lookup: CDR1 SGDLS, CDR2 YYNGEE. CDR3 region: CASSVGRRNEKLFF. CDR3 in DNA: TGTGCCAGCAGCGTAGGCAGACGAAATGAAAAACTGTTTTTT.

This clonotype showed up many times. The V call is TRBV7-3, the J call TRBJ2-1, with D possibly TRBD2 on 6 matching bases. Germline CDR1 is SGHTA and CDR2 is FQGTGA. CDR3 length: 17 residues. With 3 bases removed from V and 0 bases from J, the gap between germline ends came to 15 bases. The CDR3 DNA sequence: TGTGCCAGCAGCTTGACCGAGACTAGGGGCTCCTACAATGAGCAGTTCTTC. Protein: CASSLTETRGSYNEQFF.

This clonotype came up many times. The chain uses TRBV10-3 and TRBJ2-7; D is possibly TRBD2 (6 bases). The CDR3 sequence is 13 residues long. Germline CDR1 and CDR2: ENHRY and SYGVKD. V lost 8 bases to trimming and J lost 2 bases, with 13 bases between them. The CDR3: CAIGAGTPYEQYF. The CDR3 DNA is TGTGCCATCGGGGCGGGGACTCCCTACGAGCAGTACTTC.

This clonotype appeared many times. CDR3 coding DNA: TGTGCCACCAGCAGGGGGAGGGAACAGGGGAAATTCTATGAGCAGTTCTTC. Its translation: CATSRGREQGKFYEQFF. The rearrangement joins TRBV15 to TRBJ2-1; D possibly matches TRBD1 or TRBD2 (7 bases each). V shed 3 bases and J shed 8 bases, with 23 bases lying between them. Germline CDR1 LNHNV, CDR2 YYDKDF (reference sequence). CDR3 size: 17 residues.

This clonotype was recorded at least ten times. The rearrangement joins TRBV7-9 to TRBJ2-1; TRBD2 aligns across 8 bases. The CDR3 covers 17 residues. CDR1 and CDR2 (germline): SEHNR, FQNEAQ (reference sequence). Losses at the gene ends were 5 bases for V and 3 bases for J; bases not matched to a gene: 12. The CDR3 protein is CASSLRAGVDLYNEQFF. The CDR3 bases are TGTGCCAGCAGCCTACGAGCGGGAGTCGATCTCTACAATGAGCAGTTCTTC.

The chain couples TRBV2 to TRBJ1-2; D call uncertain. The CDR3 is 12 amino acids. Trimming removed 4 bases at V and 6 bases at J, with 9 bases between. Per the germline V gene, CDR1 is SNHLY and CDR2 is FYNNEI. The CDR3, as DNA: TGTGCCAGCAGTGTTCACAGTGATGGCTACACCTTC. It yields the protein CASSVHSDGYTF.

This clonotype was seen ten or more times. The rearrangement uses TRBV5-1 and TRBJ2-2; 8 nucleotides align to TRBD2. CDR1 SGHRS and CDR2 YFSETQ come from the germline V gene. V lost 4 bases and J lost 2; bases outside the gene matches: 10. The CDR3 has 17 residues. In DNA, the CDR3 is TGCGCCAGCAGCCCGACCCCTAGCGGGCCTAACACCGGGGAGCTGTTTTTT. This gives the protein CASSPTPSGPNTGELFF.

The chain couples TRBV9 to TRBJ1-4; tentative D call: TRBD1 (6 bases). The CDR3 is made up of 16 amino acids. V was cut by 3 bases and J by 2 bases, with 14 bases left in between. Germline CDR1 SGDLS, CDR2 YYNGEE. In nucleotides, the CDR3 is TGTGCCAGCAGCGAGACCCGGGGGGCTACTAATGAAAAACTGTTTTTT. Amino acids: CASSETRGATNEKLFF.

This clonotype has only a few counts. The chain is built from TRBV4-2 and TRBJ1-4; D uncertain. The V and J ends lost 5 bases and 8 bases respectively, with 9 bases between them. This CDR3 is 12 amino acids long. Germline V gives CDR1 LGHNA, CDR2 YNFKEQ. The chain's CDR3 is CASSSRREKLFF. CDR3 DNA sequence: TGTGCCAGCAGCTCCCGGCGGGAAAAACTGTTTTTT.

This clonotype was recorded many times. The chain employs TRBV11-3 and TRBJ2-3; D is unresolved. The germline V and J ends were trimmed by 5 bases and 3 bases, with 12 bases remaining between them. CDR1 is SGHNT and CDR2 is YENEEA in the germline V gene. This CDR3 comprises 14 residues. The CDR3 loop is CASSLGRMTDTQYF. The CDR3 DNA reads TGTGCCAGCAGCCTAGGACGGATGACAGATACGCAGTATTTT.

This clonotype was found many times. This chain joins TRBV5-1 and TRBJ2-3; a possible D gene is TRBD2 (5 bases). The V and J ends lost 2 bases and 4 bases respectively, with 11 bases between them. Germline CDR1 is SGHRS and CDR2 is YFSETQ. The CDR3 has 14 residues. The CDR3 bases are TGCGCCAGCAGCTTTGAGGGAGTTGCAGATACGCAGTATTTT. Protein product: CASSFEGVADTQYF.

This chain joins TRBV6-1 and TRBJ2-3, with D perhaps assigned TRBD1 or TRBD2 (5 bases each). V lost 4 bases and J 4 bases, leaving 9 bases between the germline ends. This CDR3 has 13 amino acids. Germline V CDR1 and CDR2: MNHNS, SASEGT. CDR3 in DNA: TGTGCCAGCAGTGGGGGGATCCCAGATACGCAGTATTTT. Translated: CASSGGIPDTQYF.

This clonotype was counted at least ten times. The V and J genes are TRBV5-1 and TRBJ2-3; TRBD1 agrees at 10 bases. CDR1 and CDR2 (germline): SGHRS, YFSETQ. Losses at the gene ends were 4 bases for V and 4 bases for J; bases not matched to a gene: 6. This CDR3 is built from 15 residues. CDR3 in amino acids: CASSPGTGVPDTQYF. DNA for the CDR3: TGCGCCAGCAGCCCCGGGACAGGGGTCCCAGATACGCAGTATTTT.

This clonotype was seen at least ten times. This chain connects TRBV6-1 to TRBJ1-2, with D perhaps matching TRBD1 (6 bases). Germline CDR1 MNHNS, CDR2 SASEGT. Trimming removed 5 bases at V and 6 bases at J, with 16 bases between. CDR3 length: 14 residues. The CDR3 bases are TGTGCCAGCAGTTATTCGGCAGGGGTTGATGGCTACACCTTC. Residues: CASSYSAGVDGYTF.

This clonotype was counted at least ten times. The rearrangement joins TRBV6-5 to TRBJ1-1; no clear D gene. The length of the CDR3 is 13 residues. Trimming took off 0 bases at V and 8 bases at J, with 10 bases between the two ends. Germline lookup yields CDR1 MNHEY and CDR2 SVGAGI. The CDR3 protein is CASSYSGPSEAFF. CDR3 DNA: TGTGCCAGCAGTTACTCGGGTCCCAGCGAAGCTTTCTTT.

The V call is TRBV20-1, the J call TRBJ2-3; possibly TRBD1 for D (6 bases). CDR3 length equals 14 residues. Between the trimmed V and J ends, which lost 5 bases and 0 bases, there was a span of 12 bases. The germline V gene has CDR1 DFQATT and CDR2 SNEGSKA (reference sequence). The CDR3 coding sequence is TGCAGTGCTTCTCGGCAGGGGAGCACAGATACGCAGTATTTT. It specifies CSASRQGSTDTQYF.

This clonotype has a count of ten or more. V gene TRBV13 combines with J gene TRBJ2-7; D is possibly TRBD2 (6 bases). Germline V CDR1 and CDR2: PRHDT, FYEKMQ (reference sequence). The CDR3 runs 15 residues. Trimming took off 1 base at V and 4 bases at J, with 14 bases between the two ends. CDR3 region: CASSLVGGTMYEQYF. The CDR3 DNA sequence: TGTGCCAGCAGCTTAGTGGGGGGTACTATGTACGAGCAGTACTTC.

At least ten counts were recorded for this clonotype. CDR3 sequence: CASFLGFTEAFF. CDR3 in DNA: TGTGCCAGCTTCCTGGGGTTCACTGAAGCTTTCTTT. This chain links TRBV2 with TRBJ1-1; no definite D call. Trimming left V 8 bases short and J 4 bases short, with 11 bases between. The CDR3 covers 12 residues. Germline-derived CDR1 and CDR2 are SNHLY and FYNNEI. The full variable domain, its missing parts supplied by reference TRBV2 and TRBJ1-1, is EPEVTQTPSHQVTQMGQEVILRCVPISNHLYFYWYRQILGQKVEFLVSFYNNEISEKSEIFDDQFSVERPDGSNFTLKIRSTKLEDSAMYFCASFLGFTEAFFGQGTRLTVV.

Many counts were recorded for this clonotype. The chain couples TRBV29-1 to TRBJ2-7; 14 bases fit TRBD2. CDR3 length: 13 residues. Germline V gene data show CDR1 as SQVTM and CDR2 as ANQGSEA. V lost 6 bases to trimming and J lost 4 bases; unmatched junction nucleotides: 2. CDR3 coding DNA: TGCAGCGTCGGGACTAGCGGGAGTTACGAGCAGTACTTC. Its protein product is CSVGTSGSYEQYF.

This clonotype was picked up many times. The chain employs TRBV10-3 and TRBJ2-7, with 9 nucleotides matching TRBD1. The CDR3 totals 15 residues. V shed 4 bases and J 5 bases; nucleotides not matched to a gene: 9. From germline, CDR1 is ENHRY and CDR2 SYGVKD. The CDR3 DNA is TGTGCCATCAGTGGCGCTCGGACAGGGGACCACGAGCAGTACTTC. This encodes CAISGARTGDHEQYF.